This TCR beta chain was identified during a study of cytomegalovirus exposure and HLA in healthy donors. Repertoires were generated with immunoSEQ multiplex PCR, while TCRdb's copy carries only in-frame clones and drops some. The sample records 150,000 to 200,000 clones, 75% to 95% being singletons. V was pared by 1 base and J by 1 base, with 3 bases of the junction left unmatched. Germline loops: CDR1 MGHRA, CDR2 YSYEKL. This CDR3 is built from 15 residues. This rearrangement joins TRBV4-1 to TRBJ1-1, with TRBD1 matching over 7 bases. The sample comprised PBMCs. The sequence derives from a woman between 18 and 29 years old in good health and CMV-seropositive. CDR3 DNA sequence: TGCGCCAGCAGCCAAGGACAGGGTCCGAACACTGAAGCTTTCTTT. Its translation: CASSQGQGPNTEAFF.